This T cell receptor beta chain was identified in a study of T cells after posttransplantation cyclophosphamide. Study conclusions and caveats: After PTCy, TRB diversity resembled that of CNI/methotrexate controls. TRB overlap between skin or GI tissue T cells and blood was limited. Donor CD8+ memory clones often dominated recipient blood repertoires at later times.

Assay: immunoSEQ multiplex PCR; the TCRdb copy retains only in-frame clones and omits some. The repertoire holds about 22,000 clones, with 80% to 90% as singletons. Cyclophosphamide on days +3 and +4 followed busulfan-fludarabine conditioning and a marrow graft. Notes on this clone: As yet, its antigen is unknown.

Germline V gene lookup returns CDR1 PRHDT and CDR2 FYEKMQ (reference sequence). The ends were cut back, 5 bases at V and 1 base at J, with 12 bases in the middle. The CDR3 extends over 15 amino acids. This specimen consisted of PBMCs, obtained after allogeneic stem cell transplant with posttransplant cyclophosphamide. V and J are TRBV13 and TRBJ2-4; D is uncertain. This TCR derives from a female patient between 30 and 39 years old who received an allogeneic stem cell transplant from an unrelated donor, was CMV-positive, and had no GVHD. Some T cells may have come from the graft donor. CDR3 protein: CASSPYSMAKNIQYF. The CDR3 DNA reads as TGTGCCAGCAGCCCCTACAGCATGGCCAAAAACATTCAGTACTTC.